Here is one T cell receptor (beta chain) with its context. Its antigen is as yet unknown. The source of the sample is a study of regulatory T cells in long-lasting Graves disease. Libraries of TCR beta came from iRepertoire HTBI primers plus Arm-PCR of CDR3 regions. TCRdb called the multiplex PCR reads again in MiXCR, with one record for every CDR3 protein. The sample holds around 400,000 distinct CDR3 sequences, 21% seen once. Study conclusions and caveats: The TCR repertoire of persistent Graves' patients was less diverse than that of newly diagnosed ones. TRBV28, TRBJ1-2 and TRBJ2-5 were favored in persistent disease.

V was clipped by 11 bases and J by 8 bases, with 12 bases between them. The germline V gene encodes CDR1 LNHDA and CDR2 SQIVND (reference sequence). The CDR3 runs 10 residues. As for time point: persistent/refractory GD, antithyroid drugs over 5 years with positive TRAb. PBMCs were the source of the RNA used for TCR sequencing. The source material was peripheral blood mononuclear cells (PBMCs), sampled when the disease was refractory, from a patient treated with antithyroid drugs. The TCR was taken from a female donor with Graves disease. This sequence joins TRBV19 and TRBJ1-2; D possibly corresponds to TRBD1 (6 bases). The CDR3 sequence: CALDSWGYTF. The CDR3 DNA sequence: TGTGCCCTGGACAGTTGGGGCTACACCTTC.